Sequencing of this T cell receptor (beta chain) was carried out in a study of patients and donors after allogeneic stem cell transplantation. One entry per CDR3 protein results from TCRdb running MiXCR on the RT-PCR reads. Among about a million distinct CDR3 sequences listed, more than 15% were seen once. This CDR3 comprises 15 residues. The V end was cut by 0 bases, the J end by 8 bases, with 17 bases between. Germline CDR1 is SGHRS and CDR2 is YFSETQ. This clonotype was counted between two and nine times. The chain is built from TRBV5-1 and TRBJ1-1, with D perhaps matching TRBD1 (5 bases). The clonotype was recovered from a human donor who was either an allogeneic HSCT recipient or a stem cell or donor lymphocyte infusion donor (not recorded which). It is not recorded whose cells these are; they may come from a transplant donor. Sequenced: blood, either unsorted or a sorted T cell fraction (not recorded which). DNA of the CDR3: TGCGCCAGCAGCTTGGAGCGGGGTGGGACTTTGGAAGCTTTCTTT. Translating it yields CASSLERGGTLEAFF.